Described below is a single T cell receptor beta chain sequence and its context. This specimen comes from a study of blood T cell repertoires in COVID-19. In the study overall: Samples representing acute and convalescent COVID-19 were sourced from the United States, Italy and Spain.

Enrolled during active infection, Seattle patients were then followed longitudinally. V dropped 5 bases and J dropped 11 bases, with 13 bases sitting between them. The CDR3 has 12 residues. The V gene's germline CDR1 is SEHNR and CDR2 FQNEAQ (reference sequence). Original processing notes: The assay estimated nucleated cells by amplifying reference gene primers. TCRdb keeps only in-frame clones here, not all; method: immunoSEQ multiplex PCR. V and J calls and clone size follow that table, whereas D and trimming were derived from the DNA. This sample has 300,000 to 450,000 clones; around 87% occur once, and the top ten carry roughly 2.1%.

Material for sequencing was peripheral blood. The sequence came from a woman in her sixties with COVID-19, enrolled during active disease. J is TRBJ2-1 and V is TRBV7-9; D may be TRBD2 (6 bases). CDR3 sequence reads: CASSMASDKQFF. CDR3 in DNA: TGTGCCAGCAGCATGGCTAGCGACAAGCAGTTCTTC.